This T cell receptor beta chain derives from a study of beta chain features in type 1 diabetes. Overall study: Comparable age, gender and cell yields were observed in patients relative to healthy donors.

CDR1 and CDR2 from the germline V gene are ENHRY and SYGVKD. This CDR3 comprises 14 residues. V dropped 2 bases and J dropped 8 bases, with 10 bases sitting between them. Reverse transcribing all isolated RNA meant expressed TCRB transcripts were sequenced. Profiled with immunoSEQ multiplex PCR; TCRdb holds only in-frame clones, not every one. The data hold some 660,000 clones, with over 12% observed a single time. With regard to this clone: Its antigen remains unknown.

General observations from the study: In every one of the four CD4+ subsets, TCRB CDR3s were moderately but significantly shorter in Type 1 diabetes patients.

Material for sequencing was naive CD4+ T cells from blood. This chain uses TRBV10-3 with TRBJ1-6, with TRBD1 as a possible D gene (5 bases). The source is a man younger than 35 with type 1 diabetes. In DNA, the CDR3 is TGTGCCATCAGTGAGCGGCAGGGAGATTCACCCCTCCACTTT. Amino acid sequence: CAISERQGDSPLHF.